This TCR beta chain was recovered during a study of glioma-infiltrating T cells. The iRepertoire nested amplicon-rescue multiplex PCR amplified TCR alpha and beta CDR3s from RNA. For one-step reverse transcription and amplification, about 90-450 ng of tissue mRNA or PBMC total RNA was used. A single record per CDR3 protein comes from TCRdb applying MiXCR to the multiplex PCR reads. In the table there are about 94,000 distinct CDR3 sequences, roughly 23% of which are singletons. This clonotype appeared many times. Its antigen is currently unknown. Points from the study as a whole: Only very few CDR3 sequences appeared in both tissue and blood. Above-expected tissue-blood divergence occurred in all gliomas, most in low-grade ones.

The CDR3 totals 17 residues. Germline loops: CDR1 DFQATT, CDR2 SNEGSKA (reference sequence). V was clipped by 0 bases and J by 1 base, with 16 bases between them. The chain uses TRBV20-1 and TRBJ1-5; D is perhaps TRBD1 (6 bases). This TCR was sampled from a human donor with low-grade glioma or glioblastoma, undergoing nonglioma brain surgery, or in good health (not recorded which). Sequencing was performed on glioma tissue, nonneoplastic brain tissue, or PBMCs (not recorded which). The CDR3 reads CSARDVTGSRSNQPQHF. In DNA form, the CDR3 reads TGCAGTGCTAGAGACGTGACAGGTAGTAGGAGCAATCAGCCCCAGCATTTT.